The rows below give T cell receptor beta chains drawn from one sample of a study of cytomegalovirus exposure and HLA in healthy donors. Profiled with immunoSEQ multiplex PCR; TCRdb holds only in-frame clones, not every one. The top ten clones hold under 8.5% of a sample with some 100,000 clones, 73% of them seen once. The sample consisted of PBMCs. The receptors shown here come from a man aged 35 to 55 in good health and CMV-seronegative. Both conserved end residues are part of each CDR3. D genes are given only for firm matches. Where a row states a size, it is once, few, many or the class of an expanded clone; other rows omit it.

V gene,clone size,D gene,J gene,CDR3 DNA,CDR3 protein
TRBV5-1,-,-,TRBJ2-7,TGCGCCAGCAGTGAAGGGGCCTCCTACGAGCAGTACTTC,CASSEGASYEQYF
TRBV4-2,-,TRBD1,TRBJ1-1,TGTGCCAGCAGCCAAGATGGGGTAGGGGGCGGAAACACTGAAGCTTTCTTT,CASSQDGVGGGNTEAFF
TRBV4-1,-,TRBD2,TRBJ2-3,TGCGCCAGCAGCCCGGGACTAGTAGGCACAGATACGCAGTATTTT,CASSPGLVGTDTQYF
TRBV5-1,-,TRBD1,TRBJ1-4,TGCGCCAGCAGCTTAAGTGCCGGGACAGGGCTTGAAAAACTGTTTTTT,CASSLSAGTGLEKLFF
TRBV7-6,few,-,TRBJ1-1,TGTGCCAGCAGCTTAACGGTCATGAACACTGAAGCTTTCTTT,CASSLTVMNTEAFF
TRBV5-1,-,-,TRBJ1-4,TGCGCCAGCAGCTTGGCCGGGGGGGATGAAAAACTGTTTTTT,CASSLAGGDEKLFF
TRBV7-8,-,TRBD2,TRBJ2-3,TGTGCCAGCAGCCCACTAGCGACAGAGAGCACAGATACGCAGTATTTT,CASSPLATESTDTQYF
TRBV18,-,TRBD1,TRBJ1-1,TGTGCCAGCTCACCAAGGGCAGGGGGCGGTGAAGCTTTCTTT,CASSPRAGGGEAFF
TRBV9,-,TRBD2,TRBJ2-1,TGTGCCAGCAGCTCGCGGGGGGACGAATACAATGAGCAGTTCTTC,CASSSRGDEYNEQFF
TRBV5-1,-,TRBD2,TRBJ2-3,TGCGCCAGCAGCTTGGCCTACACTAGCGGGGGGAACACAGATACGCAGTATTTT,CASSLAYTSGGNTDTQYF
TRBV29-1,-,-,TRBJ1-4,TGCAGCGTTGACGGGACTCCTAATGAAAAACTGTTTTTT,CSVDGTPNEKLFF
TRBV6-6,-,-,TRBJ1-2,TGTGCCAGCAGGGTGACAGGACCCGCGGGCTACACCTTC,CASRVTGPAGYTF
TRBV7-2,-,-,TRBJ1-2,TGTGCCAGCAGCTTGACAGGCCCCTACACCTTC,CASSLTGPYTF
TRBV9,-,TRBD1,TRBJ1-2,TGTGCCAGCAGCGACGGAGCCGGGACAGGGGTTTATGGCTACACCTTC,CASSDGAGTGVYGYTF
TRBV18,-,TRBD1,TRBJ2-7,TGTGCCAGCTCACTAATCGGGACAGGTGATACCTACGAGCAGTACTTC,CASSLIGTGDTYEQYF
TRBV19,-,TRBD1,TRBJ1-6,TGTGCCAGTAGTACGACAGGGGATTCACCCCTCCACTTT,CASSTTGDSPLHF
TRBV12-5,-,-,TRBJ2-7,TGTGCTAGTGGTTTCCCCGCCCATAGTCCCGTGCAGTACTTC,CASGFPAHSPVQYF
TRBV7-9,few,-,TRBJ2-7,TGTGCCAGCAGCTTAAACAGGGGGGGGGTTTTCTACGAGCAGTACTTC,CASSLNRGGVFYEQYF
TRBV5-8,-,-,TRBJ1-3,TGTGCCAGCAGCTTTAATGCGGACTCTGGAAACACCATATATTTT,CASSFNADSGNTIYF
TRBV4-2,-,TRBD2,TRBJ2-3,TGTGCCAGCAGCCAACAGGGGCGGGGGGGTGGCACAGATACGCAGTATTTT,CASSQQGRGGGTDTQYF
TRBV7-2,-,TRBD2,TRBJ2-5,TGTGCCAGCAGCTATAGCGGGGGGGAAGAGACCCAGTACTTC,CASSYSGGEETQYF
TRBV11-2,-,TRBD1,TRBJ1-6,TGTGCCAGCAGCGCTCCGGGACAGGGCGGGCGATCACCCCTCCACTTT,CASSAPGQGGRSPLHF
TRBV5-6,once,TRBD1,TRBJ1-4,TGTGCCAGCAGGGGGACAGGAAATGAAAAACTGTTTTTT,CASRGTGNEKLFF
TRBV6-1,-,TRBD1,TRBJ2-7,TGTGCCAGCACCGAACGGGACAGTTTATCCTGCGAGCAGTACTTC,CASTERDSLSCEQYF
TRBV5-6,few,TRBD1,TRBJ2-1,TGTGCCAGCAGCCGACAGGGGGTCTATGAGCAGTTCTTC,CASSRQGVYEQFF
TRBV6-6,-,TRBD1,TRBJ2-7,TGTGCCAGCAGTCCGCGGACAGGACAGTCCTACGAGCAGTACTTC,CASSPRTGQSYEQYF
TRBV10-2,-,TRBD1,TRBJ2-2,TGCGCCAGCAGAGTCCCGGGACAGGGGTCAGCCGGGGAGCTGTTTTTT,CASRVPGQGSAGELFF
TRBV5-1,-,TRBD1,TRBJ1-2,TGCGCCAGCAGCTTGGGGGGACAGGGGAACTATGGCTACACCTTC,CASSLGGQGNYGYTF